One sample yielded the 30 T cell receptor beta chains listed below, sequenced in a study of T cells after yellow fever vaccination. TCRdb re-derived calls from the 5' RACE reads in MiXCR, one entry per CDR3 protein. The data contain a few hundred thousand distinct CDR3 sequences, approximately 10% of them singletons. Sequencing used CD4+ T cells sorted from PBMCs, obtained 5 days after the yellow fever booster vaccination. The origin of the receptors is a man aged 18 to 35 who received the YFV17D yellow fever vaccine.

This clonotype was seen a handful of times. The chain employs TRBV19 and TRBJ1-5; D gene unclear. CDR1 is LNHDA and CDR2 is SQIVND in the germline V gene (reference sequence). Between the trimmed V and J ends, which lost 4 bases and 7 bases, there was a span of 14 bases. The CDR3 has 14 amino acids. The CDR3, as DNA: TGTGCCAGTAGTAAATCCCGGGTAGACCAGCCCCAGCATTTT. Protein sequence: CASSKSRVDQPQHF.

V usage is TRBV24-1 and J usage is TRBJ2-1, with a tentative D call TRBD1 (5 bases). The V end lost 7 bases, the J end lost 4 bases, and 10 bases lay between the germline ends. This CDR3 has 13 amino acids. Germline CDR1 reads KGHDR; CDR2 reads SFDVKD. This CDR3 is CATRDTAYNEQFF. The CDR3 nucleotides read TGTGCCACCAGGGACACAGCTTACAATGAGCAGTTCTTC.

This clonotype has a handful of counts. The CDR3 DNA reads as TGCAGTGCTTCCCAGCGGGGCAGGGCAGATACGCAGTATTTT. It is translated as CSASQRGRADTQYF. The chain has TRBV20-1 and TRBJ2-3, with TRBD2 matching 7 bases. Germline CDR1 and CDR2: DFQATT and SNEGSKA (reference sequence). V was pared by 5 bases and J by 4 bases, with 9 bases of the junction left unmatched. The CDR3 totals 14 residues.

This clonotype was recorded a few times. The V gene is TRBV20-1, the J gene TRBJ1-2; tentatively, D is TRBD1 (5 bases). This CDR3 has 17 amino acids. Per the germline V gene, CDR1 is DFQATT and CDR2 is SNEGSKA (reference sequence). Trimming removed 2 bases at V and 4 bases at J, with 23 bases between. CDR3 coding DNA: TGCAGTGCTAGAATTCAAAGGAGGTGGGGACGGGGCTATGGCTACACCTTC. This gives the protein CSARIQRRWGRGYGYTF.

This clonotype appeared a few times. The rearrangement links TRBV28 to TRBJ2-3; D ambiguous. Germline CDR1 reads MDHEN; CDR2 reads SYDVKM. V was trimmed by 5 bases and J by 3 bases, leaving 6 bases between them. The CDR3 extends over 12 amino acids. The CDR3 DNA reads TGTGCCAGCAGTATCCTGACAGATACGCAGTATTTT. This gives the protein CASSILTDTQYF.

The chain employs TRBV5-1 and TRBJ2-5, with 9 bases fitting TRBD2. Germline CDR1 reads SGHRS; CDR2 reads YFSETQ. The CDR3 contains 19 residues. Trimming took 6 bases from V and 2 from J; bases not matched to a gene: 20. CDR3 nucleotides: TGCGCCAGCATTGGGGCCCCCTTTGCGGGGGGGCCGGGTCAAGAGACCCAGTACTTC. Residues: CASIGAPFAGGPGQETQYF. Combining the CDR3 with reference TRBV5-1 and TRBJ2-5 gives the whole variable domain KAGVTQTPRYLIKTRGQQVTLSCSPISGHRSVSWYQQTPGQGLQFLFEYFSETQRNKGNFPGRFSGRQFSNSRSEMNVSTLELGDSALYLCASIGAPFAGGPGQETQYFGPGTRLLVL.

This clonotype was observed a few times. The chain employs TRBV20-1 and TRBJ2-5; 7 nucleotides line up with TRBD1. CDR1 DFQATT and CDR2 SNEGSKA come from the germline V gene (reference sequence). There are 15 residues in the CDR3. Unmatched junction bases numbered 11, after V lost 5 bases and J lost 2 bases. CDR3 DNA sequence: TGCAGTGCTGGGAGACAGGGTAGGGGGCAAGAGACCCAGTACTTC. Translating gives CSAGRQGRGQETQYF.

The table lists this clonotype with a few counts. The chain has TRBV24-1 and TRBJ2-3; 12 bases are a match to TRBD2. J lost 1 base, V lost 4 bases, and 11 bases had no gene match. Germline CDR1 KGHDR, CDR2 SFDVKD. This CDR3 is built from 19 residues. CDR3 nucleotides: TGTGCCACCAGTGACTCCGGGACTAGCGGGTCTGGGCGCACAGATACGCAGTATTTT. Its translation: CATSDSGTSGSGRTDTQYF.

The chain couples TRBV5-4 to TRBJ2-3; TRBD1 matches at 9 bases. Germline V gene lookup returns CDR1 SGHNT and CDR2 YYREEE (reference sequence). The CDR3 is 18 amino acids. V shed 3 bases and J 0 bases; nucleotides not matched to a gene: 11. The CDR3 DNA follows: TGTGCCAGCAGCTGGGGTCCCGGGACAGGGTTGAGCACAGATACGCAGTATTTT. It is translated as CASSWGPGTGLSTDTQYF.

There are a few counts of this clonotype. The CDR3 is CSARAPNSPLHF. Here the CDR3 DNA reads TGCAGTGCTAGAGCTCCGAATTCACCCCTCCACTTT. The genes are TRBV20-1 and TRBJ1-6; D remains unclear. The CDR3 consists of 12 residues. Germline CDR1 DFQATT, CDR2 SNEGSKA (reference sequence). V was pared by 1 base and J by 7 bases, with 5 bases between.

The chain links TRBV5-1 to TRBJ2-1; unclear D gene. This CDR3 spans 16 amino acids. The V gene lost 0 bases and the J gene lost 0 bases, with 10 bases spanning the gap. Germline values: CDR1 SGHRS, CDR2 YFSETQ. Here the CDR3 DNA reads TGCGCCAGCAGCTTGGCCCGCCTAAGCTCCTACAATGAGCAGTTCTTC. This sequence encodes CASSLARLSSYNEQFF.

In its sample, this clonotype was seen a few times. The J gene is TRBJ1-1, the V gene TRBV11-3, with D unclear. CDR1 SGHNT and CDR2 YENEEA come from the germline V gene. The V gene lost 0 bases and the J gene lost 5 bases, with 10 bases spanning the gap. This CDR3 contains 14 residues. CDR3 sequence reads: CASSLDSGSTEAFF. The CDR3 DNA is TGTGCCAGCAGCTTAGATTCCGGGTCTACTGAAGCTTTCTTT.

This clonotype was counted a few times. The CDR3: CASSANTGGLGYTF. CDR3 nucleotides: TGCGCCAGCAGCGCGAATACAGGGGGCCTAGGCTACACCTTC. This sequence joins TRBV5-1 and TRBJ1-2; 9 bases are shared with TRBD1. The CDR3 is 14 amino acids. The V segment lost 4 bases and the J segment 8 bases; nucleotides outside the gene matches: 9. Germline V gene sequence: CDR1 SGHRS, CDR2 YFSETQ.

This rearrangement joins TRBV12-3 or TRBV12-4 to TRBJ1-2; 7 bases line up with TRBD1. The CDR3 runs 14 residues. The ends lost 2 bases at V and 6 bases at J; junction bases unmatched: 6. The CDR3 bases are TGTGCCAGCAGTTTAAGGAAGGGGGCGCATGGCTACACCTTC. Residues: CASSLRKGAHGYTF.

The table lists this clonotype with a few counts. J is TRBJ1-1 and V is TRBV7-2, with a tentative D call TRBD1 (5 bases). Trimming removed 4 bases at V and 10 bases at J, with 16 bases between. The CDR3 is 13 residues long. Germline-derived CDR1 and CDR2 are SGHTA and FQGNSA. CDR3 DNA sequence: TGTGCCAGCAGCTCGGGTTGGGGGTCCCCAGCTTTCTTT. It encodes CASSSGWGSPAFF. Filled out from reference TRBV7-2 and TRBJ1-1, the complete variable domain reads GAGVSQSPSNKVTEKGKDVELRCDPISGHTALYWYRQSLGQGLEFLIYFQGNSAPDKSGLPSDRFSAERTGGSVSTLTIQRTQQEDSAVYLCASSSGWGSPAFFGQGTRLTVV.

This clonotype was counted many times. CDR3 in DNA: TGCGCCAGCAGCCAAGAGGTATTCCAGACCCAGTACTTC. Translated: CASSQEVFQTQYF. The chain uses TRBV4-3 and TRBJ2-5; D is uncertain. Germline CDR1 is LGHNA and CDR2 is YSLEER. V lost 0 bases, J lost 6 bases, and 8 bases lay in between. The CDR3 is 13 residues long.

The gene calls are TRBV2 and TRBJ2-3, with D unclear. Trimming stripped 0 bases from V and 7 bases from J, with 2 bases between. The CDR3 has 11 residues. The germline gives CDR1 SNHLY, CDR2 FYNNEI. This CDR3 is CASSEAYTQYF. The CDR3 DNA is TGTGCCAGCAGTGAAGCTTATACGCAGTATTTT.

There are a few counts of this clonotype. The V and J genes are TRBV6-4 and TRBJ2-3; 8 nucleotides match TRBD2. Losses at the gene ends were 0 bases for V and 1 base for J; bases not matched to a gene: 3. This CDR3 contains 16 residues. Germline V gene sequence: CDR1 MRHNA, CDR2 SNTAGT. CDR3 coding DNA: TGTGCCAGCAGTGACTCCTGGCGGGGGGGCACAGATACGCAGTATTTT. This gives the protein CASSDSWRGGTDTQYF.

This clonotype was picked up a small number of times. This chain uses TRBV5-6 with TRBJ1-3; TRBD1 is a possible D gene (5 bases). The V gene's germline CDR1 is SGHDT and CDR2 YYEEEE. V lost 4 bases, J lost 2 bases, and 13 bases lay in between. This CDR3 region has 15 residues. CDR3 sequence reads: CASSPVGTPGNTIYF. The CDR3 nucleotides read TGTGCCAGCAGCCCCGTGGGGACCCCTGGAAACACCATATATTTT.

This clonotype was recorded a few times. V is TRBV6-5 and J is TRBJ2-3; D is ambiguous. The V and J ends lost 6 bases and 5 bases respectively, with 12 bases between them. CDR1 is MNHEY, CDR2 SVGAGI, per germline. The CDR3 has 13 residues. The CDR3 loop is CASRAPAQDTQYF. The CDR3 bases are TGTGCCAGCAGGGCGCCGGCGCAAGATACGCAGTATTTT.

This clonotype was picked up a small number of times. The CDR3 region is CASSYSGDSYNEQFF. As DNA, the CDR3 is TGTGCCAGCAGTTACTCGGGGGACTCCTACAATGAGCAGTTCTTC. The rearrangement uses TRBV6-5 and TRBJ2-1; D tentatively fits TRBD1 or TRBD2 (5 bases each). V lost 0 bases, J lost 0 bases, and 6 bases lay in between. This CDR3 is 15 amino acids long. Germline V gene data show CDR1 as MNHEY and CDR2 as SVGAGI.

This CDR3 is CASSQEPEGHYGYTF. DNA of the CDR3: TGTGCCAGCAGCCAAGAGCCAGAAGGTCACTATGGCTACACCTTC. The chain recombines TRBV4-2 with TRBJ1-2, with D hard to call. In germline, CDR1 is LGHNA, CDR2 YNFKEQ. The CDR3 has 15 amino acids. V shed 0 bases and J shed 3 bases, with 11 bases lying between them.

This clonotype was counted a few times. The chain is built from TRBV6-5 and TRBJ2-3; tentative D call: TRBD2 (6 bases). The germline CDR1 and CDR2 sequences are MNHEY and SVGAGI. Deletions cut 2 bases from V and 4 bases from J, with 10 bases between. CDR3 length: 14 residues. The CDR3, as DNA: TGTGCCAGCAGTTACCCGGGACTCCCAGATACGCAGTATTTT. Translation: CASSYPGLPDTQYF.

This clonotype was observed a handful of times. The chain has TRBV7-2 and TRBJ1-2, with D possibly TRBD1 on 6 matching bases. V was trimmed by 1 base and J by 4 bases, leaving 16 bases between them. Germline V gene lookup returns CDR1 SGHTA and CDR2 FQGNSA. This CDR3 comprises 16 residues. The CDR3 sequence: CASSLETGRLVYGYTF. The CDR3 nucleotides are TGTGCCAGCAGCTTAGAAACAGGGAGGCTGGTCTATGGCTACACCTTC. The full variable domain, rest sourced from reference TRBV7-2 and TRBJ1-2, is GAGVSQSPSNKVTEKGKDVELRCDPISGHTALYWYRQSLGQGLEFLIYFQGNSAPDKSGLPSDRFSAERTGGSVSTLTIQRTQQEDSAVYLCASSLETGRLVYGYTFGSGTRLTVV.

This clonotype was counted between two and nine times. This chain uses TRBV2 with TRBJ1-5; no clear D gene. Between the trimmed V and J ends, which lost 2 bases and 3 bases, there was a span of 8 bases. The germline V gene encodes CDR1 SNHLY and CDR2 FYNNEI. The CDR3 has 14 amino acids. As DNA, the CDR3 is TGTGCCAGCAGTGAAAGGGTGGCCAATCAGCCCCAGCATTTT. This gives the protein CASSERVANQPQHF.

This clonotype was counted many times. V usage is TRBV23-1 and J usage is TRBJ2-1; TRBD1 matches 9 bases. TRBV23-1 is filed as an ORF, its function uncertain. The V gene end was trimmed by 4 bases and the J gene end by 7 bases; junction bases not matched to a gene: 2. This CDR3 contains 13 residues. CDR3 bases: TGCGCCAGCAGTCGGGACAGGGAAAATGAGCAGTTCTTC. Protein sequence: CASSRDRENEQFF.

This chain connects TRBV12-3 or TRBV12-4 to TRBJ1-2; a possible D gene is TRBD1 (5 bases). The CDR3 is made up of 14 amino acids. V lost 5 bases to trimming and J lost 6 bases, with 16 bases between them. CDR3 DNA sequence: TGTGCCAGCAGTAGGGACGGAGTAAGGGATGGCTACACCTTC. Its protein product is CASSRDGVRDGYTF.

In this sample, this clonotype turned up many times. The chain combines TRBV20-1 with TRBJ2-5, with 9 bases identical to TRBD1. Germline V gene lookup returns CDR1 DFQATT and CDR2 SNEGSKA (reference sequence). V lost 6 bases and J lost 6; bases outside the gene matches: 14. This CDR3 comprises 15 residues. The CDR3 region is CSAPALTGQGQTQYF. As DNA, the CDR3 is TGCAGTGCCCCTGCCCTCACGGGACAGGGCCAGACCCAGTACTTC.

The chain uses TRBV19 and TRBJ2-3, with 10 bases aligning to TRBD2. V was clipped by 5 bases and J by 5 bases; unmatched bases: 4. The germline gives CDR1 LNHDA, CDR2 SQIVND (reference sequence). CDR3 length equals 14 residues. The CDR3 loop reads CASSQRGGRDTQYF. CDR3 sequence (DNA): TGTGCCAGTAGTCAGCGGGGGGGCCGAGATACGCAGTATTTT.

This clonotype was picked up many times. The CDR3 sequence is CASSPPSLGANVLTF. The CDR3 DNA is TGTGCCAGCTCACCGCCTTCTCTGGGAGCCAACGTCCTGACTTTC. The chain couples TRBV18 to TRBJ2-6; D is unresolved. The CDR3 is made up of 15 amino acids. Germline V gene sequence: CDR1 KGHSH, CDR2 LQKENI. Trimming removed 3 bases at V and 7 bases at J, with 13 bases between.